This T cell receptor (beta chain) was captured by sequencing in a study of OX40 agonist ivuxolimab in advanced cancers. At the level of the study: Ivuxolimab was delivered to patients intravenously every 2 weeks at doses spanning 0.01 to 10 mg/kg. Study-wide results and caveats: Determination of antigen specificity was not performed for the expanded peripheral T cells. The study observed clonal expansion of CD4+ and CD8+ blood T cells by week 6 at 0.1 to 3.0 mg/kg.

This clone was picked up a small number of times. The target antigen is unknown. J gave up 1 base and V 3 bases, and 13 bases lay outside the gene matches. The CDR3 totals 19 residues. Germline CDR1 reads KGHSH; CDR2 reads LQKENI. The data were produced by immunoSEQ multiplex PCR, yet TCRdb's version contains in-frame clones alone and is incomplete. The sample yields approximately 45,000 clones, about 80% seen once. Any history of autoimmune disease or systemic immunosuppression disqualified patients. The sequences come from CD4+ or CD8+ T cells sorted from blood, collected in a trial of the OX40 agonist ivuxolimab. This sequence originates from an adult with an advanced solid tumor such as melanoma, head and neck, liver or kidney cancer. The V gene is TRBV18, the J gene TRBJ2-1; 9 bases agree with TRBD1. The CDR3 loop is CASSPGTGRSRVSYNEQFF. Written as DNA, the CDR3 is TGTGCCAGCTCACCGGGGACAGGGAGGTCAAGAGTGTCCTACAATGAGCAGTTCTTC.